This paragraph reports one T cell receptor (beta chain). Its antigen remains unknown. TCRdb reanalysed the reads using MiXCR and keeps one entry per CDR3 protein. The repertoire holds some 920,000 distinct CDR3 sequences, with about 33% as singletons. Trimming removed 2 bases at V and 4 bases at J, with 12 bases between. CDR3 size: 15 residues. Per germline, CDR1 SNHLY and CDR2 FYNNEI. The data are from a study of T cell repertoires in cytomegalovirus infection. Overall study context: Use of recently identified HLA-C-restricted and well-studied HLA-B-restricted CMV epitopes was part of the study.

Regarding the study as a whole: Ex vivo responses were dominated by HLA-C-restricted CMV-specific TCR beta clonotypes.

This specimen consisted of cultured CD8+ T cells from PBMCs, obtained from culture after CMV antigen stimulation. The V call is TRBV2, the J call TRBJ1-5; tentatively, D is TRBD1 (5 bases). The TCR comes from a human donor in good health (CMV status not recorded). Some clones in this sample may be carry-over from other donors' samples. CDR3 in amino acids: CASSEFRRGNQPQHF. Written as DNA, the CDR3 is TGTGCCAGCAGTGAATTTCGGAGGGGTAATCAGCCCCAGCATTTT.